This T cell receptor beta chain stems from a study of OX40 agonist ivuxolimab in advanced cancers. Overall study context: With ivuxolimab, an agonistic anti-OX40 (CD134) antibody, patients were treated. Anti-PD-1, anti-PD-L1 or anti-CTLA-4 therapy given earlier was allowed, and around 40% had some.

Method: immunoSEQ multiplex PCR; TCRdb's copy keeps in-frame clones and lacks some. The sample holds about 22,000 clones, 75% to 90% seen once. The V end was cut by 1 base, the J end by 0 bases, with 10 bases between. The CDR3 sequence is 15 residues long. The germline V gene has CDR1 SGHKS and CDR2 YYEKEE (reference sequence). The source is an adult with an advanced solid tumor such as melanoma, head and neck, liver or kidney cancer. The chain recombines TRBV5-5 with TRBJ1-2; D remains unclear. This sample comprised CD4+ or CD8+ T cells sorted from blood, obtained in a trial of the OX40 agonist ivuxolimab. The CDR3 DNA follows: TGTGCCAGCAGCTTGCAGCAGCCTACTAACTATGGCTACACCTTC. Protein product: CASSLQQPTNYGYTF.